Following are 6 T cell receptor beta chains from one sample sequenced in a study of T cells after yellow fever vaccination (dated by TCRdb to 2018 to 2020). The sample's treatment or condition label, decoded: live attenuated yellow fever vaccine strain. The library was made by 5' RACE. The sample was run on an Illumina HiSeq 2500. Starting from the raw public reads, TCRdb applied fastp trimming at Q25, assembled clones with MiXCR and retained in-frame beta chains. Each record represents a unique CDR3 protein, reported with the most common genes and DNA among its rows. In this sample the table shows hundreds of thousands of distinct CDR3 sequences, around 17% of which occur a single time. 17% of the sample is in the top ten clones. The source material was PBMCs, sampled 5 days after the first yellow fever vaccination. The receptors come from a man aged 18 to 29 who received the YFV17D yellow fever vaccine.

This clonotype was observed a handful of times. The chain uses TRBV23-1 and TRBJ2-5; no clear D. TRBV23-1 is recorded as an ORF, its role being uncertain. With 8 bases removed from V and 5 bases from J, the gap between germline ends came to 15 bases. The CDR3 runs to 13 residues. CDR3 in DNA: TGCGCCAGCCCTATGGACCGTAGGGAGACCCAGTACTTC. As protein: CASPMDRRETQYF.

This clonotype was seen a few times. The rearrangement uses TRBV23-1 and TRBJ2-5, with D uncertain. TRBV23-1 is an open reading frame, and its role is uncertain. The CDR3 is made up of 16 amino acids. The V end lost 3 bases, the J end lost 3 bases, and 17 bases lay between the germline ends. CDR3 sequence (DNA): TGCGCCAGCAGTCATGAGACGAAGCGTACCGAAGAGACCCAGTACTTC. Translating it yields CASSHETKRTEETQYF.

V is TRBV15 and J is TRBJ2-5; 11 bases map to TRBD2. Germline values: CDR1 LNHNV, CDR2 YYDKDF (reference sequence). Trimming removed 3 bases from V and 2 bases from J; junction bases left unmatched: 8. The CDR3 consists of 17 residues. CDR3 in DNA: TGTGCCACCAGCAGCTCTATAGCGGGGGGGGGACAAGAGACCCAGTACTTC. This gives the protein CATSSSIAGGGQETQYF. The full variable domain, its missing parts supplied by reference TRBV15 and TRBJ2-5, is DAMVIQNPRYQVTQFGKPVTLSCSQTLNHNVMYWYQQKSSQAPKLLFHYYDKDFNNEADTPDNFQSRRPNTSFCFLDIRSPGLGDTAMYLCATSSSIAGGGQETQYFGPGTRLLVL.

J is TRBJ2-3 and V is TRBV7-3; D is ambiguous. Per germline, CDR1 SGHTA and CDR2 FQGTGA. The V gene lost 7 bases and the J gene lost 4 bases, with 18 bases spanning the gap. The CDR3 totals 15 residues. CDR3 DNA: TGTGCCAGCATTTATAGTCGGATTGGGCCAGATACGCAGTATTTT. This translates into CASIYSRIGPDTQYF. The whole variable domain, remainder taken from reference TRBV7-3 and TRBJ2-3, is GAGVSQTPSNKVTEKGKYVELRCDPISGHTALYWYRQSLGQGPEFLIYFQGTGAADDSGLPNDRFFAVRPEGSVSTLKIQRTERGDSAVYLCASIYSRIGPDTQYFGPGTRLTVL.

This chain uses TRBV20-1 with TRBJ2-5; 9 nucleotides agree with TRBD2. The CDR3 is 14 residues long. The trim removed 5 bases at V and 4 bases at J, leaving 8 bases unmatched. Germline values: CDR1 DFQATT, CDR2 SNEGSKA (reference sequence). The DNA of the CDR3 is TGCAGTGCTCGGGAGGCTAGCGGGACAGAGACCCAGTACTTC. It translates to CSAREASGTETQYF.

J is TRBJ2-7 and V is TRBV28; D is uncertain. The germline CDR1 and CDR2 sequences are MDHEN and SYDVKM. Trimming stripped 8 bases from V and 4 bases from J, with 15 bases between. The CDR3 has 13 residues. The CDR3 loop is CASQFGLEYEQYV. The CDR3 DNA reads as TGTGCCAGCCAGTTTGGGCTGGAATACGAGCAGTACGTC.